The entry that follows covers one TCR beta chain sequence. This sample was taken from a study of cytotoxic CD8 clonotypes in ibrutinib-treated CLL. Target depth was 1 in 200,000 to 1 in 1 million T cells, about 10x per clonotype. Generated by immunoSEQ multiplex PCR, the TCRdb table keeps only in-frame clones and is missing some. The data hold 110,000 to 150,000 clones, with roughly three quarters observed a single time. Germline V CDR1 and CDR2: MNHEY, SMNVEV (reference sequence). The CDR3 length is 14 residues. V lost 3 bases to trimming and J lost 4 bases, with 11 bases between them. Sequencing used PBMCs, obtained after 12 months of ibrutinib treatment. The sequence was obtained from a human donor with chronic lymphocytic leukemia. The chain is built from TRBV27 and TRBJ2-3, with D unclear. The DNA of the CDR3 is TGTGCCAGCAGTTTGTTTAGGGCCGCAGATACGCAGTATTTT. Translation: CASSLFRAADTQYF.